This TCR beta chain appears in the sequencing data of a study of beta chain features in type 1 diabetes. Study in general: What patients shared with healthy donors was a similar profile of age, gender and cell yields. General observations from the study: Patients with Type 1 diabetes showed moderately but significantly shorter TCRB CDR3s in all four CD4+ subsets.

In this sample, this clone turned up a few times. Its specificity is unknown. Isolated RNA was reverse transcribed in full, so expressed TCRB transcripts were sequenced. The protocol was immunoSEQ multiplex PCR, while the TCRdb copy is restricted to in-frame clones and leaves out a portion. The table includes approximately 17,000 clones, roughly two thirds detected once. The receptor was isolated from a man between 25 and 39 years old with type 1 diabetes. The material sequenced was stem cell memory CD4+ T cells from blood.

CDR3 region: CAGGQAHQPQHF. The CDR3 nucleotides read TGTGCCGGTGGACAGGCTCATCAGCCCCAGCATTTT. The gene calls are TRBV28 and TRBJ1-5, with TRBD1 matching 7 bases. Germline lookup yields CDR1 MDHEN and CDR2 SYDVKM. The length of the CDR3 is 12 residues. V shed 11 bases and J 5 bases; nucleotides not matched to a gene: 6.